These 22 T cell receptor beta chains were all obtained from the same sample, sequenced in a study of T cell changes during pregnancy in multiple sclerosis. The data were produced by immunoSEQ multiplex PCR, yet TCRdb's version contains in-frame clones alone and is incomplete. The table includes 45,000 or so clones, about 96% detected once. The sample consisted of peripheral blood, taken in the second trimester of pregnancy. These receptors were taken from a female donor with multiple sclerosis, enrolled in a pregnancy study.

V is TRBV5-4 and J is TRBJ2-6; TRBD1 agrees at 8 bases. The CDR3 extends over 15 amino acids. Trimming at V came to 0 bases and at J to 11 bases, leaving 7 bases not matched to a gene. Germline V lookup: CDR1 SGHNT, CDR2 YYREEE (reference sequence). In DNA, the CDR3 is TGTGCCAGCAGCTTGGGGGACAGGACGAACGACGTCCTGACTTTC. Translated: CASSLGDRTNDVLTF.

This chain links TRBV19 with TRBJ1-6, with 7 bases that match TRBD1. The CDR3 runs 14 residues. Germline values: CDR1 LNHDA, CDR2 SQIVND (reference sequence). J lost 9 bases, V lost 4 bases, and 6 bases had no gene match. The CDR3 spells CASSTQGGRSPLHF. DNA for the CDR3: TGTGCCAGTAGTACTCAGGGGGGACGTTCACCCCTCCACTTT.

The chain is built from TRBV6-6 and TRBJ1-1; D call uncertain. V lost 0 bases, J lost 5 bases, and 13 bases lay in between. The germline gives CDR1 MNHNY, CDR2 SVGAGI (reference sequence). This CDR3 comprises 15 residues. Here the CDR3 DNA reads TGTGCCAGCAGTTACTCGGACTTAAGTAGGACTGAAGCTTTCTTT. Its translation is CASSYSDLSRTEAFF.

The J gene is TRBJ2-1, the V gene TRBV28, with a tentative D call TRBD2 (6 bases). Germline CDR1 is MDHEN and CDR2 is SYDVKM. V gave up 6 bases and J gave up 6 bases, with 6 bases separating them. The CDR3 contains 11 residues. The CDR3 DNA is TGTGCCAGCAGGACTAGCAATGAGCAGTTCTTC. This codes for CASRTSNEQFF.

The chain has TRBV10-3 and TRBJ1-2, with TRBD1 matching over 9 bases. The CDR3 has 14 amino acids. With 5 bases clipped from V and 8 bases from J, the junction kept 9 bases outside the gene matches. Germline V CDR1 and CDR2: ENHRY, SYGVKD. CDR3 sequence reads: CAISSDRGVIGYTF. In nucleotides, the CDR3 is TGTGCCATCAGTTCGGACAGGGGAGTAATCGGCTACACCTTC.

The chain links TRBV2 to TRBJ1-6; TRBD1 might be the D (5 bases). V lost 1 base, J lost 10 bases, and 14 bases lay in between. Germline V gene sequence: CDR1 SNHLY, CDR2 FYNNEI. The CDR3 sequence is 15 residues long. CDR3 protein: CASSEGLGVWSPLHF. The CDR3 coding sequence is TGTGCCAGCAGTGAAGGCTTAGGGGTTTGGTCACCCCTCCACTTT.

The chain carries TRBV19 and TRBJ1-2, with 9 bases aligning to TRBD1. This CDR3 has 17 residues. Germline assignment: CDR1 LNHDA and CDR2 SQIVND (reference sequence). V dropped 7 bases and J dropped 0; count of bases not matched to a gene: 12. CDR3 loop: CASTKWGTGMTNYGYTF. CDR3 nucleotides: TGTGCCAGTACCAAATGGGGGACAGGGATGACTAACTATGGCTACACCTTC.

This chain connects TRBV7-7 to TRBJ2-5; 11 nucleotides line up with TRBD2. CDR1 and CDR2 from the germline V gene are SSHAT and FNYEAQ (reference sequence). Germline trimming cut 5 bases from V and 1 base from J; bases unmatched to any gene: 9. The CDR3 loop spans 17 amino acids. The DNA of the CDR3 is TGTGCCAGCAGCCCGGGGGTACTAGCGGGAGCCCAAGAGACCCAGTACTTC. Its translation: CASSPGVLAGAQETQYF.

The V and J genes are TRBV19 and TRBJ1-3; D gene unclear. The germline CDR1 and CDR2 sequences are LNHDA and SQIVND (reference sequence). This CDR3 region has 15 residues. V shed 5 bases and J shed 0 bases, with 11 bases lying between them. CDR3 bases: TGTGCCAGTAGTTCCGCGACTTTCTCTGGAAACACCATATATTTT. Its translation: CASSSATFSGNTIYF.

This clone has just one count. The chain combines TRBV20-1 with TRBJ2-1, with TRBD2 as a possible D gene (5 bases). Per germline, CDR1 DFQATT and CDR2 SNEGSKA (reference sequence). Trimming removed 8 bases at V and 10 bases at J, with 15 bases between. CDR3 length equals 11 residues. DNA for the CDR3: TGCAGTTTAGCACGGGATAAGGAGCAGTTCTTC. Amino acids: CSLARDKEQFF.

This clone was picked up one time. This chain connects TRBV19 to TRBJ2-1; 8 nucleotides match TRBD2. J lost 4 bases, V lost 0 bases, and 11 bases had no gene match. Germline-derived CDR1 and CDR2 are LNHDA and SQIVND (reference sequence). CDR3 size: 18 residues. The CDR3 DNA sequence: TGTGCCAGTAGTATAGATATAGGAGGGACTAGTTGGTACAATGAGCAGTTCTTC. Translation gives CASSIDIGGTSWYNEQFF. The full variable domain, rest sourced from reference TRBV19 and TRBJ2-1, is DGGITQSPKYLFRKEGQNVTLSCEQNLNHDAMYWYRQDPGQGLRLIYYSQIVNDFQKGDIAEGYSVSREKKESFPLTVTSAQKNPTAFYLCASSIDIGGTSWYNEQFFGPGTRLTVL.

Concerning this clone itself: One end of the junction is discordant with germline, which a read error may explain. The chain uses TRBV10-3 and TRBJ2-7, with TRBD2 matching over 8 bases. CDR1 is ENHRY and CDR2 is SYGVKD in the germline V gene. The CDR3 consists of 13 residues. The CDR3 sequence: CAISEEWLAGSLF. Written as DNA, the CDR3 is TGTGCCATCAGTGAGGAGTGGCTAGCGGGTTCCCTCTTC.

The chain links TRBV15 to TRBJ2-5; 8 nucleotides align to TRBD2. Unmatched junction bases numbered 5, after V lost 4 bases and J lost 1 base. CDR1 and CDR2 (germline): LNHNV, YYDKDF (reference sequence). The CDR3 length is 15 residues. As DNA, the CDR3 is TGTGCCACCAGCATCTGGACTAGCTCCCAAGAGACCCAGTACTTC. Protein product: CATSIWTSSQETQYF.

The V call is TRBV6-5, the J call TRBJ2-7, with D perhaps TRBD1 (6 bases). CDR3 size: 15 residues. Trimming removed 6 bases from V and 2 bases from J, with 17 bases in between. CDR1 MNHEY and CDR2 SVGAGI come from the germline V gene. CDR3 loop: CASRPRGLHAYEQYF. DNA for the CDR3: TGTGCCAGCAGGCCTAGGGGGTTACATGCCTACGAGCAGTACTTC.

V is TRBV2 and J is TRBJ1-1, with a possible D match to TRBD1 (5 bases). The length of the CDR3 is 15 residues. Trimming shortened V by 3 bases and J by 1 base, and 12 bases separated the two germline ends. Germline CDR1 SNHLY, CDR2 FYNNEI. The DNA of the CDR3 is TGTGCCAGCAGTGAGATGGGGCTGGCGAACACTGAAGCTTTCTTT. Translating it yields CASSEMGLANTEAFF.

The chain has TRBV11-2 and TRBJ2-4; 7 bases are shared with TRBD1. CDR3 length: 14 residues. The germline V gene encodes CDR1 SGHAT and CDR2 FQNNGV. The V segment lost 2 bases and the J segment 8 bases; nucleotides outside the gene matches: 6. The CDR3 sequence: CASSLNRGVDIQYF. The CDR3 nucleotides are TGTGCCAGCAGCTTAAACAGGGGCGTAGACATTCAGTACTTC.

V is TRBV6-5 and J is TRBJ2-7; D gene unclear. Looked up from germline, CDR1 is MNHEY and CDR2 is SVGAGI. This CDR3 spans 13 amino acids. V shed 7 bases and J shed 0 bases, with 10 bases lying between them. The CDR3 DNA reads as TGTGCCAGCACCAGTCCAAGCTCCTACGAGCAGTACTTC. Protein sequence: CASTSPSSYEQYF.

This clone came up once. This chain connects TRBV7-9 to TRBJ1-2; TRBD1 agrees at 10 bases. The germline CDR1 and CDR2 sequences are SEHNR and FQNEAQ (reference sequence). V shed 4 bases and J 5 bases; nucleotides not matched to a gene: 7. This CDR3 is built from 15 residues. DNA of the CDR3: TGTGCCAGCAGCTCCCGGGACAGGGGAGGGTATGGCTACACCTTC. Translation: CASSSRDRGGYGYTF. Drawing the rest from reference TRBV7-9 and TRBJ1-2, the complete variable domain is DTGVSQNPRHKITKRGQNVTFRCDPISEHNRLYWYRQTLGQGPEFLTYFQNEAQLEKSRLLSDRFSAERPKGSFSTLEIQRTEQGDSAMYLCASSSRDRGGYGYTFGSGTRLTVV.

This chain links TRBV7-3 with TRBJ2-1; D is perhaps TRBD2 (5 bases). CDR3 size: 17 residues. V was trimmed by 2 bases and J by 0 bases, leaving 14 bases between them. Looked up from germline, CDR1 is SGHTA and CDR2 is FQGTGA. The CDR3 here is CASSLFPPGNSYNEQFF. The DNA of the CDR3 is TGTGCCAGCAGCTTATTCCCCCCGGGGAACTCCTACAATGAGCAGTTCTTC. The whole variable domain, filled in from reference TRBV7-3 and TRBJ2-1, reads GAGVSQTPSNKVTEKGKYVELRCDPISGHTALYWYRQSLGQGPEFLIYFQGTGAADDSGLPNDRFFAVRPEGSVSTLKIQRTERGDSAVYLCASSLFPPGNSYNEQFFGPGTRLTVL.

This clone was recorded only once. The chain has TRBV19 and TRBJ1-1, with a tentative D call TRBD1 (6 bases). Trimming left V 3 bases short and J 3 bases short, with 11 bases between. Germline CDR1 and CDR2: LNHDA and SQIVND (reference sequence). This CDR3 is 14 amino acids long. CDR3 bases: TGTGCCAGTAGTATGTGGGGGCAGGACACTGAAGCTTTCTTT. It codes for CASSMWGQDTEAFF.

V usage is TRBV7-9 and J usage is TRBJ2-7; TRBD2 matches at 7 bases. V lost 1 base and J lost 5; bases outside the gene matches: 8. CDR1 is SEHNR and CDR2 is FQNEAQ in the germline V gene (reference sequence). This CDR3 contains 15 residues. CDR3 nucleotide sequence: TGTGCCAGCAGCTTAGGGAGCGGGGCCTTTGACGAGCAGTACTTC. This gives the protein CASSLGSGAFDEQYF.

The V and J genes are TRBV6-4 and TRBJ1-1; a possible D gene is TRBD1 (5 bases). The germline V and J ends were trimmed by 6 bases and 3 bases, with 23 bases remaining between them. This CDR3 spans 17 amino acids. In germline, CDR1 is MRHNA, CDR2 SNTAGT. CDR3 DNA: TGTGCCAGCAGCAGGGCCCTCGGAGGGCACTGGGACACTGAAGCTTTCTTT. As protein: CASSRALGGHWDTEAFF.